The clone carrying this T cell receptor (beta chain) has more than one count but fewer than ten. The data derive from a study of blood T cell repertoires in COVID-19. The wider study: PBMCs, B-cell-depleted T cells, or T cells provided the cDNA or gDNA that made up the material.

As handled by the study authors: The authors estimated nucleated cell counts from reference gene primer amplification. Data came from immunoSEQ multiplex PCR; TCRdb stores just in-frame clones and leaves some out. The V and J calls and the clone size are those of that table, but D and trimming were determined from the DNA. The sample carries some 150,000 clones, about 85% recorded once. V lost 3 bases, J lost 2 bases, and 4 bases stayed unmatched. The length of the CDR3 is 15 residues. Germline assignment: CDR1 SNHLY and CDR2 FYNNEI. This TCR came from a human donor with acute or convalescent COVID-19. The donor label of this sample is uncertain. The chain couples TRBV2 to TRBJ2-1; 7 nucleotides align to TRBD2. The sample taken for sequencing was peripheral blood. CDR3 protein: CASSDREGAYNEQFF. The CDR3 region has the DNA TGTGCCAGCAGTGACAGGGAGGGAGCCTACAATGAGCAGTTCTTC.